These 31 T cell receptor beta chains came from one sample sequenced in a study of blood T cell repertoires in COVID-19. This table comes from immunoSEQ multiplex PCR, and its TCRdb copy is limited to in-frame clones, with some not included. The top ten clones hold 0.65% to 0.9% of a sample with approximately 480,000 clones, roughly 87% of them seen once. The sequencing input was PBMCs or T cells enriched from blood (not recorded which). The receptors were sampled from a woman younger than 30 who had recovered from COVID-19.

V and J are TRBV5-6 and TRBJ2-7; the match to TRBD1 covers 10 bases. The CDR3 runs to 13 residues. The J segment lost 7 bases and the V segment lost 4 bases, leaving 5 bases of the junction unmatched. Germline CDR1 and CDR2: SGHDT and YYEEEE. DNA of the CDR3: TGTGCCAGCAGCCCAAGGGACAGGGGTGAGCAGTACTTC. Amino acids: CASSPRDRGEQYF. Supplemented by reference TRBV5-6 and TRBJ2-7, the full variable domain reads DAGVTQSPTHLIKTRGQQVTLRCSPKSGHDTVSWYQQALGQGPQFIFQYYEEEERQRGNFPDRFSGHQFPNYSSELNVNALLLGDSALYLCASSPRDRGEQYFGPGTRLTVT.

The rearrangement uses TRBV5-1 and TRBJ2-2, with a tentative D call TRBD1 (5 bases). The CDR3 covers 15 residues. Trimming removed 7 bases at V and 4 bases at J, with 17 bases between. Germline V gives CDR1 SGHRS, CDR2 YFSETQ. CDR3 bases: TGCGCCAGCCGCGAAGGGGCGAGCTTCACCGGGGAGCTGTTTTTT. This codes for CASREGASFTGELFF.

The J gene is TRBJ2-1, the V gene TRBV2; 8 bases align to TRBD1. Unmatched junction bases numbered 4, after V lost 8 bases and J lost 4 bases. The germline gives CDR1 SNHLY, CDR2 FYNNEI. CDR3 length equals 13 residues. The CDR3 DNA follows: TGTGCCAGCGGGGGACAGGTATACAATGAGCAGTTCTTC. Residues: CASGGQVYNEQFF.

This chain uses TRBV24-1 with TRBJ2-2, with 8 bases matching TRBD1. Trimming cost V 4 bases and J 5 bases; bases outside gene matches: 11. Germline lookup yields CDR1 KGHDR and CDR2 SFDVKD. This CDR3 has 17 residues. CDR3 nucleotide sequence: TGTGCCACCAGTGACTTCGGCCCACAGGGGGGAACCGGGGAGCTGTTTTTT. Translated, it gives CATSDFGPQGGTGELFF.

The V gene is TRBV6-5, the J gene TRBJ1-1; unclear D gene. CDR3 size: 14 residues. CDR1 is MNHEY and CDR2 is SVGAGI in the germline V gene. The V end lost 5 bases, the J end lost 0 bases, and 10 bases lay between the germline ends. CDR3 nucleotide sequence: TGTGCCAGCAGTATCACTGCTTTGAACACTGAAGCTTTCTTT. It encodes CASSITALNTEAFF.

The chain has TRBV28 and TRBJ2-1; D ambiguous. The germline V and J ends were trimmed by 5 bases and 5 bases, with 19 bases remaining between them. The CDR3 spans 16 residues. CDR1 and CDR2 from the germline V gene are MDHEN and SYDVKM. Written as DNA, the CDR3 is TGTGCCAGCAGTCTAACTGCAACAGCAATGAACAATGAGCAGTTCTTC. The encoded protein is CASSLTATAMNNEQFF. Full variable domain (rest looked up from reference TRBV28 and TRBJ2-1): DVKVTQSSRYLVKRTGEKVFLECVQDMDHENMFWYRQDPGLGLRLIYFSYDVKMKEKGDIPEGYSVSREKKERFSLILESASTNQTSMYLCASSLTATAMNNEQFFGPGTRLTVL.

In nucleotides, the CDR3 is TGTGCCAGTAGTATCTTGACGGGAGGGGGCAATCAGCCCCAGCATTTT. This gives the protein CASSILTGGGNQPQHF. The chain carries TRBV19 and TRBJ1-5; D may be TRBD1 (5 bases). The V end was cut by 3 bases, the J end by 2 bases, with 14 bases between. CDR3 length: 16 amino acids. CDR1 and CDR2 (germline): LNHDA, SQIVND (reference sequence).

This clone was detected only once. The chain has TRBV28 and TRBJ1-1; D uncertain. CDR1 and CDR2 (germline): MDHEN, SYDVKM. Deletions cut 2 bases from V and 6 bases from J, with 13 bases between. CDR3 size: 14 residues. In DNA, the CDR3 is TGTGCCAGCAGTTTAATGGGAACGGGATCTGAAGCTTTCTTT. Translation: CASSLMGTGSEAFF.

The gene calls are TRBV7-2 and TRBJ1-2; D is unresolved. V was trimmed by 2 bases and J by 4 bases, leaving 14 bases between them. Germline V gene lookup returns CDR1 SGHTA and CDR2 FQGNSA. The CDR3 is 15 residues long. The CDR3 region is CASSLSGPGIYGYTF. As DNA, the CDR3 is TGTGCCAGCAGCTTAAGCGGCCCGGGAATCTATGGCTACACCTTC. The entire variable domain, with the rest obtained from reference TRBV7-2 and TRBJ1-2, is as follows: GAGVSQSPSNKVTEKGKDVELRCDPISGHTALYWYRQSLGQGLEFLIYFQGNSAPDKSGLPSDRFSAERTGGSVSTLTIQRTQQEDSAVYLCASSLSGPGIYGYTFGSGTRLTVV.

This clone was counted a single time. This rearrangement joins TRBV30 to TRBJ2-3, with D possibly matching TRBD2 (5 bases). Germline loops: CDR1 GTSNPN, CDR2 SVGIG (reference sequence). V lost 0 bases and J lost 5, with 15 bases in between. This CDR3 comprises 15 residues. CDR3 in amino acids: CAWSVQPLAGDTQYF. DNA of the CDR3: TGTGCCTGGAGTGTACAACCCTTGGCGGGAGATACGCAGTATTTT.

The chain joins TRBV6-5 to TRBJ2-7; 9 bases fit TRBD1. Germline V gives CDR1 MNHEY, CDR2 SVGAGI. V shed 5 bases, J shed 2 bases, and the junction held 7 bases outside the gene matches. The CDR3 consists of 15 residues. CDR3 amino acids: CASSPPGQGTYEQYF. CDR3 in DNA: TGTGCCAGCAGTCCTCCGGGACAGGGAACCTACGAGCAGTACTTC.

The J gene is TRBJ2-7, the V gene TRBV20-1; D may be TRBD2 (6 bases). With 2 bases removed from V and 6 bases from J, the gap between germline ends came to 8 bases. The CDR3 is 11 residues long. Germline lookup yields CDR1 DFQATT and CDR2 SNEGSKA (reference sequence). The CDR3 loop reads CSARSSGEQYF. For the CDR3, the DNA is TGCAGTGCTAGAAGTAGCGGCGAGCAGTACTTC.

The V and J genes are TRBV28 and TRBJ2-3, with 10 bases that match TRBD1. This CDR3 has 16 residues. V dropped 3 bases and J dropped 5; count of bases not matched to a gene: 8. CDR1 is MDHEN and CDR2 is SYDVKM in the germline V gene. CDR3 loop: CASSLRGTGVVDTQYF. CDR3 bases: TGTGCCAGCAGTTTGCGGGGGACAGGGGTGGTAGATACGCAGTATTTT.

The V and J genes are TRBV6-5 and TRBJ1-1; 9 nucleotides match TRBD1. V lost 2 bases to trimming and J lost 5 bases; unmatched junction nucleotides: 9. The CDR3 spans 16 residues. Germline CDR1 MNHEY, CDR2 SVGAGI. The CDR3 DNA is TGTGCCAGCAGTTACCGACTACAGGGGGCCCGGACTGAAGCTTTCTTT. Its translation is CASSYRLQGARTEAFF.

The chain joins TRBV19 to TRBJ2-3; weak D call: TRBD2 (6 bases). This CDR3 has 16 residues. V was shortened by 4 bases and J by 4 bases, with 18 bases between the two germline ends. Germline V lookup: CDR1 LNHDA, CDR2 SQIVND (reference sequence). Written as DNA, the CDR3 is TGTGCCAGTAGTAGGGCCGGAGGGTTCGAGGCAGATACGCAGTATTTT. Translated: CASSRAGGFEADTQYF.

The chain has TRBV25-1 and TRBJ1-1; D remains unclear. Germline CDR1 and CDR2: MGHDK and SYGVNS. Trimming shortened V by 5 bases and J by 0 bases, and 4 bases separated the two germline ends. This CDR3 is built from 12 residues. The CDR3 nucleotides read TGTGCCAGCAGTAGCGTGAACACTGAAGCTTTCTTT. Protein product: CASSSVNTEAFF.

DNA for the CDR3: TGCGCCAGCAGCTCTGCCCCGAACCAGGGTGACTATGGCTACACCTTC. Translated, it gives CASSSAPNQGDYGYTF. The chain employs TRBV5-1 and TRBJ1-2, with a weak D call TRBD1 (5 bases). Trimming cost V 3 bases and J 3 bases, with 18 bases left between them. CDR1 SGHRS and CDR2 YFSETQ come from the germline V gene. This CDR3 spans 16 amino acids.

This clone was found once. This chain uses TRBV7-9 with TRBJ2-7; D uncertain. The CDR3 covers 11 residues. The germline gives CDR1 SEHNR, CDR2 FQNEAQ (reference sequence). Trimming shortened V by 4 bases and J by 4 bases, and 5 bases separated the two germline ends. The CDR3 DNA sequence: TGTGCCAGCAGCTCCAGATACGAGCAGTACTTC. Protein sequence: CASSSRYEQYF.

This sequence joins TRBV11-2 and TRBJ1-3; D unresolved. The CDR3 is 15 residues long. Trimming stripped 4 bases from V and 0 bases from J, with 10 bases between. Germline V lookup: CDR1 SGHAT, CDR2 FQNNGV. CDR3 sequence reads: CASSSGLISGNTIYF. CDR3 DNA: TGTGCCAGCAGCTCAGGACTGATCTCTGGAAACACCATATATTTT.

This chain uses TRBV9 with TRBJ1-1; TRBD1 agrees at 11 bases. Looked up from germline, CDR1 is SGDLS and CDR2 is YYNGEE. The CDR3 is 16 amino acids. The J segment lost 0 bases and the V segment lost 2 bases, leaving 3 bases of the junction unmatched. In DNA form, the CDR3 reads TGTGCCAGCAGCGTCGGACAGGGGGCCCTGAACACTGAAGCTTTCTTT. Amino acids: CASSVGQGALNTEAFF.

About this clone: This CDR3 is also generated by other DNA sequences in the sample. The chain employs TRBV5-4 and TRBJ2-7; the match to TRBD1 covers 11 bases. CDR3 size: 16 residues. With V trimmed by 0 bases and J by 3 bases, 5 bases remained unmatched. CDR1 is SGHNT and CDR2 is YYREEE in the germline V gene (reference sequence). CDR3 residues: CASSLVGQGASYEQYF. The DNA for the CDR3 is TGTGCCAGCAGCTTGGTAGGACAGGGGGCAAGCTACGAGCAGTACTTC.

In regard to this clone: Distinct nucleotide sequences in the sample also encode this CDR3. The V gene is TRBV5-1, the J gene TRBJ1-1; no firm D call. Trimming left V 0 bases short and J 1 base short, with 7 bases between. The CDR3 runs 14 residues. In germline, CDR1 is SGHRS, CDR2 YFSETQ. CDR3 residues: CASSLGAGNTEAFF. The CDR3 coding sequence is TGCGCCAGCAGCTTGGGGGCAGGGAACACTGAAGCTTTCTTT.

This chain connects TRBV19 to TRBJ1-1; TRBD1 agrees at 7 bases. The CDR3 extends over 14 amino acids. J was trimmed by 3 bases and V by 4 bases; bases with no gene match: 5. The germline V gene encodes CDR1 LNHDA and CDR2 SQIVND (reference sequence). This chain's CDR3 is CASSSDRAHTEAFF. As DNA, the CDR3 is TGTGCCAGTAGTAGCGACAGGGCGCACACTGAAGCTTTCTTT.

J is TRBJ2-3 and V is TRBV4-1; 13 nucleotides align to TRBD2. Germline V gene data show CDR1 as MGHRA and CDR2 as YSYEKL. This CDR3 comprises 16 residues. The junction had 5 bases not matched to a gene; V was cut back by 4 bases and J by 4 bases. CDR3 DNA: TGCGCCAGCAGCCGCCGACTAGCGGGGGGATCAGATACGCAGTATTTT. The encoded protein is CASSRRLAGGSDTQYF.

This clone was counted only a few times. The chain combines TRBV12-5 with TRBJ1-2; TRBD1 aligns across 8 bases. Germline-derived CDR1 and CDR2 are LGHNT and FRNRAP. There are 17 residues in the CDR3. Germline trimming cut 3 bases from V and 7 bases from J; bases unmatched to any gene: 16. CDR3 coding DNA: TGTGCTAGTGGTTTTTATTTAGGGTCGGACAGGGTAAGTGGCTACACCTTC. This translates into CASGFYLGSDRVSGYTF.

This rearrangement joins TRBV2 to TRBJ1-5; D remains ambiguous. The CDR3 has 15 amino acids. The V end was cut by 6 bases, the J end by 7 bases, with 19 bases between. CDR1 SNHLY and CDR2 FYNNEI come from the germline V gene. CDR3 loop: CASSPTGLEGQPQHF. The CDR3 DNA sequence: TGTGCCAGCAGCCCCACGGGGTTGGAGGGCCAGCCCCAGCATTTT.

The gene calls are TRBV5-1 and TRBJ2-1, with D perhaps matching TRBD1 (7 bases). Germline loops: CDR1 SGHRS, CDR2 YFSETQ. The V and J ends lost 3 bases and 1 base respectively, with 11 bases between them. The CDR3 runs to 15 residues. DNA of the CDR3: TGCGCCAGCAGCTCCCAGGGGGGATCCTACAATGAGCAGTTCTTC. Encoded protein: CASSSQGGSYNEQFF. The entire variable domain, with the rest obtained from reference TRBV5-1 and TRBJ2-1, is as follows: KAGVTQTPRYLIKTRGQQVTLSCSPISGHRSVSWYQQTPGQGLQFLFEYFSETQRNKGNFPGRFSGRQFSNSRSEMNVSTLELGDSALYLCASSSQGGSYNEQFFGPGTRLTVL.

The chain uses TRBV27 and TRBJ1-4; possible D gene TRBD1, 5 bases. CDR1 MNHEY and CDR2 SMNVEV come from the germline V gene (reference sequence). The CDR3 extends over 14 amino acids. Trimming left V 3 bases short and J 6 bases short, with 11 bases between. CDR3 sequence (DNA): TGTGCCAGCAGTTTGCTGGGGGAGGATGAAAAACTGTTTTTT. Its translation is CASSLLGEDEKLFF.

The CDR3 nucleotides read TGTGCCAGCTACAGGGAAACCAACACCATATATTTT. This codes for CASYRETNTIYF. J is TRBJ1-3 and V is TRBV6-5; the D gene is possibly TRBD1 (6 bases). The germline V gene encodes CDR1 MNHEY and CDR2 SVGAGI. The CDR3 is 12 amino acids. V lost 8 bases and J 7 bases, leaving 12 bases between the germline ends.

The chain links TRBV29-1 to TRBJ1-1, with D hard to call. The CDR3 runs to 13 residues. Germline values: CDR1 SQVTM, CDR2 ANQGSEA. The germline V and J ends were trimmed by 6 bases and 4 bases, with 15 bases remaining between them. CDR3 sequence (DNA): TGCAGCGTCCTCATCCTAGCGAGCACTGAAGCTTTCTTT. It translates to CSVLILASTEAFF.

The rearrangement links TRBV7-2 to TRBJ1-5; no definite D call. This CDR3 region has 13 residues. Deletions cut 1 base from V and 3 bases from J, with 4 bases between. In germline, CDR1 is SGHTA, CDR2 FQGNSA. CDR3 loop: CASSLVANQPQHF. The CDR3 DNA follows: TGTGCCAGCAGCTTAGTAGCCAATCAGCCCCAGCATTTT.